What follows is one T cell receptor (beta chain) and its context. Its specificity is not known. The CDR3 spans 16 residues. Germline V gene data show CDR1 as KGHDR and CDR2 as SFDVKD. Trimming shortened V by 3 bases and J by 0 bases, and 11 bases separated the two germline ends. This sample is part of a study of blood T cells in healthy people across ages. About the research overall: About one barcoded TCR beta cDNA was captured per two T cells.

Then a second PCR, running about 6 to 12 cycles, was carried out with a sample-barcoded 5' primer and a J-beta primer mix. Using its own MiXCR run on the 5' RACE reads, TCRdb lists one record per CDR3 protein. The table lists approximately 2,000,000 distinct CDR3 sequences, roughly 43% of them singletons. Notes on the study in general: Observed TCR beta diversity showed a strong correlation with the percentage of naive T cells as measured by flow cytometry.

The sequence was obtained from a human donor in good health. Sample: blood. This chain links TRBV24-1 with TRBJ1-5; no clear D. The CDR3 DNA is TGTGCCACCAGTGATCTAAACGGGGATAGCAATCAGCCCCAGCATTTT. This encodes CATSDLNGDSNQPQHF.